These 22 T cell receptor beta chains came from one sample sequenced in a study of T cell responses to AZD1222 COVID-19 vaccine. Sequenced by immunoSEQ multiplex PCR; TCRdb stores in-frame clones only, minus some. The table lists some 150,000 clones, around 89% of them singletons. Sequenced here: peripheral blood, sampled 28 days after the second AZD1222 dose. The receptors stem from an adult who received the AZD1222 COVID-19 vaccine.

The chain couples TRBV24-1 to TRBJ1-2; a weak D match, TRBD1 (5 bases). Germline CDR1 reads KGHDR; CDR2 reads SFDVKD. Trimming took 4 bases from V and 5 from J, leaving 13 bases between them. The CDR3 extends over 14 amino acids. The CDR3 sequence is CATSDEGRLYGYTF. The CDR3 DNA follows: TGTGCCACCAGTGACGAGGGACGGTTGTATGGCTACACCTTC.

J is TRBJ1-2 and V is TRBV28; 11 nucleotides align to TRBD1. Germline-derived CDR1 and CDR2 are MDHEN and SYDVKM. The ends lost 5 bases at V and 1 base at J; junction bases unmatched: 6. The CDR3 loop spans 16 amino acids. The CDR3 DNA reads as TGTGCCAGCAGTGCCCCCGGGACAGGGGGTAACTATGGCTACACCTTC. This encodes CASSAPGTGGNYGYTF.

The rearrangement joins TRBV6-2 or TRBV6-3 to TRBJ1-6; D remains unclear. CDR1 MNHEY and CDR2 SVGEGT come from the germline V gene. This CDR3 has 15 residues. Trimming took off 4 bases at V and 10 bases at J, with 17 bases between the two ends. The CDR3 region has the DNA TGTGCCAGCAGTTTCGTGGGCACGGAGGACTCACCCCTCCACTTT. The encoded protein is CASSFVGTEDSPLHF.

The chain is built from TRBV9 and TRBJ1-6; 9 bases map to TRBD1. Germline V gene data show CDR1 as SGDLS and CDR2 as YYNGEE. J lost 10 bases, V lost 3 bases, and 5 bases had no gene match. CDR3 size: 14 residues. As DNA, the CDR3 is TGTGCCAGCAGCGCCGGACAGGGGAGGTCACCCCTCCACTTT. Translation: CASSAGQGRSPLHF.

This chain joins TRBV4-2 and TRBJ2-7; D not certain. V lost 3 bases and J 4 bases, leaving 10 bases between the germline ends. The germline gives CDR1 LGHNA, CDR2 YNFKEQ. The CDR3 has 13 residues. This CDR3 reads CASSHFQAYEQYF. DNA for the CDR3: TGTGCCAGCAGCCACTTCCAAGCGTACGAGCAGTACTTC.

This clone was counted a single time. This rearrangement joins TRBV5-1 to TRBJ1-2, with 9 bases lining up with TRBD1. The CDR3 is 15 residues long. From germline, CDR1 is SGHRS and CDR2 YFSETQ. Trimming cost V 4 bases and J 10 bases; bases outside gene matches: 14. The CDR3 DNA is TGCGCCAGCAGCCCAGAAATTCGGGACAGGGTCGACTACACCTTC. Its protein is CASSPEIRDRVDYTF.

The J gene is TRBJ2-3, the V gene TRBV19, with 7 bases lining up with TRBD1. J gave up 2 bases and V 5 bases, and 10 bases lay outside the gene matches. Germline V lookup: CDR1 LNHDA, CDR2 SQIVND (reference sequence). CDR3 length: 16 residues. The CDR3 bases are TGTGCCAGTAGTCAACAGGGGACCAAGGTCACAGATACGCAGTATTTT. Its translation is CASSQQGTKVTDTQYF.

J is TRBJ1-3 and V is TRBV7-8; the match to TRBD1 covers 8 bases. V gave up 1 base and J gave up 2 bases; unmatched junction bases: 7. This CDR3 comprises 17 residues. Germline V lookup: CDR1 SGHVS, CDR2 FQNEAQ. The DNA for the CDR3 is TGTGCCAGCAGCTTAGGGGCCCCAGGGGGCCCTGGAAACACCATATATTTT. This codes for CASSLGAPGGPGNTIYF. Variable domain in full (rest from reference TRBV7-8 and TRBJ1-3): GAGVSQSPRYKVAKRGQDVALRCDPISGHVSLFWYQQALGQGPEFLTYFQNEAQLDKSGLPSDRFFAERPEGSVSTLKIQRTQQEDSAVYLCASSLGAPGGPGNTIYFGEGSWLTVV.

The rearrangement joins TRBV28 to TRBJ2-3; D possibly corresponds to TRBD1 (6 bases). The CDR3 has 14 residues. Trimming took off 5 bases at V and 2 bases at J, with 11 bases between the two ends. Germline assignment: CDR1 MDHEN and CDR2 SYDVKM. The CDR3 DNA sequence: TGTGCCAGCAGTACCGACAGGACCACAGATACGCAGTATTTT. Its translation: CASSTDRTTDTQYF. The full variable domain, with the rest looked up from reference TRBV28 and TRBJ2-3, is DVKVTQSSRYLVKRTGEKVFLECVQDMDHENMFWYRQDPGLGLRLIYFSYDVKMKEKGDIPEGYSVSREKKERFSLILESASTNQTSMYLCASSTDRTTDTQYFGPGTRLTVL.

As concerns this clone: At one of its ends the junction is not consistent with the germline gene, which may arise from a read error. The chain combines TRBV7-6 with TRBJ2-3; D gene uncertain. The CDR3 runs 8 residues. Germline CDR1 is SGHVS and CDR2 is FNYEAQ. The CDR3 DNA follows: TGTGCCAGCAGCTTAGCGGATTTT. Protein: CASSLADF. The variable domain in full, completed from reference TRBV7-6 and TRBJ2-3, reads GAGVSQSPRYKVTKRGQDVALRCDPISGHVSLYWYRQALGQGPEFLTYFNYEAQQDKSGLPNDRFSAERPEGSISTLTIQRTEQRDSAMYRCASSLADFGPGTRLTVL.

Remarks on this clone: As the CDR3 is not closed by the conserved phenylalanine or tryptophan, this likely results from a read error. No DNA is shown, since the ends of the CDR3 on it are uncertain; the CDR3 is the one TCRdb lists. The J gene is TRBJ2-7, the V gene TRBV9; TRBD2 is taken as the D call from the table, unchecked against the DNA. The CDR3 has 13 amino acids, counting both end residues. Germline V gene sequence: CDR1 SGDLS, CDR2 YYNGEE. The CDR3 loop is CASSTRGGTSIPL.

This sequence joins TRBV24-1 and TRBJ2-1; 11 bases agree with TRBD2. CDR1 is KGHDR, CDR2 SFDVKD, per germline. The CDR3 extends over 16 amino acids. Trimming took 1 base from V and 9 from J; bases not matched to a gene: 7. In DNA form, the CDR3 reads TGTGCCACCAGTGATTTAACTAGCGGGAGTCGGGGTGAGCAGTTCTTC. It specifies CATSDLTSGSRGEQFF.

The rearrangement joins TRBV4-1 to TRBJ1-5; no firm D call. The V end lost 0 bases, the J end lost 4 bases, and 10 bases lay between the germline ends. CDR1 MGHRA and CDR2 YSYEKL come from the germline V gene. This CDR3 contains 15 residues. DNA for the CDR3: TGCGCCAGCAGCCAAGATCGACACTCAAATCAGCCCCAGCATTTT. Translating it yields CASSQDRHSNQPQHF.

The V gene is TRBV27, the J gene TRBJ1-6; D unresolved. Trimming removed 4 bases from V and 9 bases from J, with 16 bases in between. Germline CDR1 is MNHEY and CDR2 is SMNVEV (reference sequence). The CDR3 has 15 residues. This chain's CDR3 is CASSSRPTSLSPLHF. In DNA form, the CDR3 reads TGTGCCAGCAGTTCGAGACCGACCTCACTTTCACCCCTCCACTTT.

The chain recombines TRBV19 with TRBJ1-5; 7 bases are a match to TRBD1. After removal of 4 bases from V and 7 bases from J, the junction contained 10 bases not matched to a gene. Germline CDR1 and CDR2: LNHDA and SQIVND (reference sequence). This CDR3 is 15 amino acids long. CDR3 protein: CASSKYGQVPQPQHF. DNA for the CDR3: TGTGCCAGTAGTAAGTATGGACAGGTCCCCCAGCCCCAGCATTTT.

This clone was observed a single time. DNA of the CDR3: TGTGCCAGTAGTATTTGGTCCGACGGTGAAGCTTTCTTT. Residues: CASSIWSDGEAFF. The chain is built from TRBV19 and TRBJ1-1; D remains ambiguous. The CDR3 totals 13 residues. Germline CDR1 and CDR2: LNHDA and SQIVND (reference sequence). The V and J ends lost 3 bases and 7 bases respectively, with 12 bases between them.

The V call is TRBV10-1, the J call TRBJ1-2; D is unclear. The germline V and J ends were trimmed by 0 bases and 3 bases, with 17 bases remaining between them. Germline V gene lookup returns CDR1 WNHNN and CDR2 SYGVQD (reference sequence). The length of the CDR3 is 17 residues. DNA for the CDR3: TGCGCCAGCAGTGAGTCCGGGAGGGAATGGGCTCACTATGGCTACACCTTC. It yields the protein CASSESGREWAHYGYTF.

The rearrangement links TRBV5-6 to TRBJ1-2; no reliable D call. The germline V gene has CDR1 SGHDT and CDR2 YYEEEE. CDR3 length: 12 amino acids. Trimming shortened V by 6 bases and J by 8 bases, and 14 bases separated the two germline ends. CDR3 DNA sequence: TGTGCCAGCACCTCCGGCCCCGGGGGCTACACCTTC. Translating gives CASTSGPGGYTF.

V and J are TRBV4-3 and TRBJ2-1; 8 bases agree with TRBD2. Germline V CDR1 and CDR2: LGHNA, YSLEER. Trimming at V came to 1 base and at J to 3 bases, leaving 8 bases not matched to a gene. The CDR3 sequence is 17 residues long. The CDR3 is CASSQGVRGGHYNEQFF. DNA of the CDR3: TGCGCCAGCAGCCAAGGAGTCCGGGGGGGCCACTACAATGAGCAGTTCTTC.

J is TRBJ1-5 and V is TRBV28; 11 bases map to TRBD1. Germline CDR1 MDHEN, CDR2 SYDVKM. This CDR3 region has 18 residues. V was clipped by 5 bases and J by 7 bases; unmatched bases: 16. This CDR3 is CASSLLLFGQGARQPQHF. DNA of the CDR3: TGTGCCAGCAGTCTCCTCTTATTTGGACAGGGGGCCAGGCAGCCCCAGCATTTT.

The V gene is TRBV20-1, the J gene TRBJ1-5; possible D gene TRBD1, 6 bases. The germline V gene has CDR1 DFQATT and CDR2 SNEGSKA (reference sequence). Between the trimmed V and J ends, which lost 3 bases and 7 bases, there was a span of 13 bases. The CDR3 is made up of 13 amino acids. CDR3 in DNA: TGCAGTGCTAGTACAGGGAAACAGCAGCCCCAGCATTTT. Translated, it gives CSASTGKQQPQHF.

The rearrangement uses TRBV6-5 and TRBJ2-6; possibly TRBD1 or TRBD2 for D (6 bases each). The CDR3 contains 15 residues. V dropped 2 bases and J dropped 4 bases, with 9 bases sitting between them. Per germline, CDR1 MNHEY and CDR2 SVGAGI. The CDR3 protein is CASSYGGQGANVLTF. Written as DNA, the CDR3 is TGTGCCAGCAGTTACGGGGGGCAGGGGGCCAACGTCCTGACTTTC.